Below, 27 T cell receptor beta chains from the same sample are listed, as sequenced in a study of blood T cells in healthy people across ages (dated by TCRdb to about 2015). The library came from 5' RACE. Sequencing was performed on an Illumina HiSeq 2500. A second 7 to 11 cycle PCR used a sample-barcoded 5' primer and a J-beta primer mix. TCRdb reworked the public reads: Q25 trimming with fastp, MiXCR clone assembly, productive beta chains retained. All rows with the same CDR3 protein become a single entry with the most common DNA and genes. In all, the sample holds hundreds of thousands of distinct CDR3 sequences, and about 34% of those were seen once. The ten largest clones take up 15% to 19% of the sample. Sequencing used blood. All receptors come from a woman aged 80 or older in good health. Donor details come from another sample of the same person, matched by shared clones.

V gene TRBV7-9 combines with J gene TRBJ1-2; D is perhaps TRBD1 (5 bases). Germline CDR1 SEHNR, CDR2 FQNEAQ (reference sequence). The CDR3 spans 16 residues. With 2 bases removed from V and 1 base from J, the gap between germline ends came to 14 bases. The CDR3 DNA reads TGTGCCAGCAGCTTAAGCTCCGGGGCCAATAACTATGGCTACACCTTC. Protein product: CASSLSSGANNYGYTF.

This clonotype has ten or more counts. J is TRBJ2-5 and V is TRBV20-1, with a weak D call TRBD1 (6 bases). V shed 3 bases and J shed 4 bases, with 18 bases lying between them. The germline gives CDR1 DFQATT, CDR2 SNEGSKA (reference sequence). The CDR3 runs 15 residues. In nucleotides, the CDR3 is TGCAGTGCTAGGGGTACCACGGACAGTCCAGAGACCCAGTACTTC. Encoded protein: CSARGTTDSPETQYF.

The sample holds a few counts of this clonotype. The genes are TRBV15 and TRBJ2-5; D unresolved. Near its end, the DNA agrees better with TRBJ2-7, so the J call may be wrong. Germline loops: CDR1 LNHNV, CDR2 YYDKDF (reference sequence). The CDR3 covers 13 residues. CDR3: CATSREPSYEQYF. CDR3 DNA sequence: TGTGCCACCAGCAGAGAACCGAGTTACGAGCAGTACTTC.

The chain employs TRBV7-2 and TRBJ2-4; TRBD2 matches at 11 bases. CDR1 is SGHTA and CDR2 is FQGNSA in the germline V gene. The CDR3 extends over 19 amino acids. Unmatched junction bases numbered 8, after V lost 0 bases and J lost 1 base. CDR3 protein: CASSLATSGAVMAKNIQYF. As DNA, the CDR3 is TGTGCCAGCAGCTTAGCGACTAGCGGGGCCGTAATGGCCAAAAACATTCAGTACTTC.

CDR3: CASSDYPTTHTGELFF. The DNA of the CDR3 is TGTGCCAGCAGCGATTACCCTACCACGCACACCGGGGAGCTGTTTTTT. V usage is TRBV7-2 and J usage is TRBJ2-2, with unresolved D. V lost 5 bases to trimming and J lost 3 bases, with 16 bases between them. CDR1 and CDR2 (germline): SGHTA, FQGNSA. This CDR3 contains 16 residues.

V gene TRBV5-1 combines with J gene TRBJ2-3; TRBD2 aligns across 8 bases. CDR3 length: 16 amino acids. Looked up from germline, CDR1 is SGHRS and CDR2 is YFSETQ. V was clipped by 0 bases and J by 7 bases; unmatched bases: 10. Here the CDR3 DNA reads TGCGCCAGCAGCTTGGCCGGCGGGGGGACCGGGAATACGCAGTATTTT. Amino acids: CASSLAGGGTGNTQYF.

This rearrangement joins TRBV30 to TRBJ2-3, with a possible D match to TRBD2 (6 bases). V was clipped by 0 bases and J by 1 base, with 8 bases between them. From germline, CDR1 is GTSNPN and CDR2 SVGIG (reference sequence). The CDR3 loop spans 14 amino acids. The CDR3 protein is CAWSVGGGTDTQYF. In nucleotides, the CDR3 is TGTGCCTGGAGTGTCGGGGGAGGCACAGATACGCAGTATTTT.

This clonotype was seen many times. The gene calls are TRBV12-3 or TRBV12-4 and TRBJ2-7, with D uncertain. The CDR3 extends over 14 amino acids. V lost 3 bases, J lost 6 bases, and 15 bases lay in between. DNA of the CDR3: TGTGCCAGCAGTTTCCTCACCTCTGGCAGCGAGCAGTACTTC. This encodes CASSFLTSGSEQYF.

This clonotype has more than one count but fewer than ten. This chain connects TRBV20-1 to TRBJ1-3; maybe TRBD1 (6 bases). The CDR3 extends over 15 amino acids. Germline lookup yields CDR1 DFQATT and CDR2 SNEGSKA (reference sequence). V lost 3 bases to trimming and J lost 0 bases, with 12 bases between them. The CDR3 nucleotides are TGCAGTGCTAGTCAAGGGGGGTCCTCTGGAAACACCATATATTTT. It specifies CSASQGGSSGNTIYF.

The sample holds many counts of this clonotype. J is TRBJ2-1 and V is TRBV7-9; D not certain. Between the trimmed V and J ends, which lost 2 bases and 8 bases, there was a span of 7 bases. The CDR3 is 12 amino acids. Germline V CDR1 and CDR2: SEHNR, FQNEAQ (reference sequence). CDR3 sequence (DNA): TGTGCCAGCAGCTTAATACGAGATGAGCAGTTCTTC. Amino acids: CASSLIRDEQFF.

The J gene is TRBJ2-7, the V gene TRBV20-1, with D perhaps TRBD1 (5 bases). The DNA end lines up better with TRBJ2-5; the J call may be wrong. This CDR3 region has 15 residues. Germline V gene lookup returns CDR1 DFQATT and CDR2 SNEGSKA (reference sequence). This CDR3 is CSASQRGNGQETQYF. CDR3 bases: TGCAGCGCGTCCCAAAGGGGCAACGGCCAAGAGACCCAGTACTTC.

The chain carries TRBV7-2 and TRBJ2-6; D unclear. V was pared by 3 bases and J by 0 bases, with 12 bases between. Per the germline V gene, CDR1 is SGHTA and CDR2 is FQGNSA. This CDR3 is built from 17 residues. As DNA, the CDR3 is TGTGCCAGCAGCTTCTCGAGAGCAAACTCTGGGGCCAACGTCCTGACTTTC. Its protein product is CASSFSRANSGANVLTF. Combining the CDR3 with reference TRBV7-2 and TRBJ2-6 gives the whole variable domain GAGVSQSPSNKVTEKGKDVELRCDPISGHTALYWYRQSLGQGLEFLIYFQGNSAPDKSGLPSDRFSAERTGGSVSTLTIQRTQQEDSAVYLCASSFSRANSGANVLTFGAGSRLTVL.

This clonotype was recorded many times. V and J are TRBV6-6 and TRBJ2-7, with D maybe TRBD2 (5 bases). In germline, CDR1 is MNHNY, CDR2 SVGAGI (reference sequence). Trimming removed 2 bases from V and 4 bases from J, with 9 bases in between. CDR3 length: 13 amino acids. CDR3 protein: CASSYRGQYEQYF. The CDR3 bases are TGTGCCAGCAGTTACCGGGGTCAGTACGAGCAGTACTTC.

Many counts were recorded for this clonotype. The chain links TRBV5-1 to TRBJ2-7; no definite D call. The CDR3 sequence is 12 residues long. Per the germline V gene, CDR1 is SGHRS and CDR2 is YFSETQ. With 5 bases removed from V and 7 bases from J, the gap between germline ends came to 13 bases. Here the CDR3 DNA reads TGCGCCAGCAGTACTTCCCAGTGGGAGCAGTACTTC. Amino acid sequence: CASSTSQWEQYF.

This clonotype was counted many times. The chain uses TRBV11-2 and TRBJ2-1; 9 bases match TRBD2. CDR1 is SGHAT and CDR2 is FQNNGV in the germline V gene. The CDR3 is made up of 16 amino acids. The V and J ends lost 5 bases and 6 bases, in that order; junction bases with no gene match: 11. The CDR3 nucleotides read TGTGCCAGCAGCCCCCCCGTGGGCGGGGGGGCCAATGAGCAGTTCTTC. Translation gives CASSPPVGGGANEQFF.

In its sample, this clonotype was seen many times. The rearrangement joins TRBV5-6 to TRBJ2-5; TRBD1 might be the D (6 bases). Deletions cut 4 bases from V and 4 bases from J, with 17 bases between. Germline V gene data show CDR1 as SGHDT and CDR2 as YYEEEE. The CDR3 totals 15 residues. This chain's CDR3 is CASSAGQSFGETQYF. The CDR3 bases are TGTGCCAGCAGCGCTGGACAGTCCTTCGGAGAGACCCAGTACTTC.

The table lists this clonotype with many counts. V usage is TRBV29-1 and J usage is TRBJ2-1; D is undetermined. CDR1 SQVTM and CDR2 ANQGSEA come from the germline V gene. CDR3 length equals 13 residues. Trimming shortened V by 5 bases and J by 4 bases, and 12 bases separated the two germline ends. In nucleotides, the CDR3 is TGCAGCGTTTATCCCCCGATTTACAATGAGCAGTTCTTC. Protein product: CSVYPPIYNEQFF.

The chain couples TRBV7-2 to TRBJ2-1; 10 bases match TRBD2. The V segment lost 5 bases and the J segment 2 bases; nucleotides outside the gene matches: 6. This CDR3 is built from 16 residues. In germline, CDR1 is SGHTA, CDR2 FQGNSA. The CDR3 is CASSPLAGVTYNEQFF. DNA for the CDR3: TGTGCCAGCAGCCCTCTAGCGGGAGTGACCTACAATGAGCAGTTCTTC.

Ten or more counts support this clonotype. This may be a read error, as it is one base from a much larger clone. V and J are TRBV7-2 and TRBJ2-5; no reliable D call. Germline values: CDR1 SGHTA, CDR2 FQGNSA. This CDR3 is built from 13 residues. V lost 5 bases and J lost 11, with 18 bases in between. The CDR3: CASSIPLYNEQYF. CDR3 coding DNA: TGTGCCAGCAGCATCCCGTTGTACAATGAGCAGTACTTC.

This clonotype was found a few times. The chain recombines TRBV5-6 with TRBJ1-1; D is unresolved. CDR1 and CDR2 from the germline V gene are SGHDT and YYEEEE. V was cut by 6 bases and J by 0 bases, with 9 bases left in between. This CDR3 is 13 amino acids long. The CDR3 sequence is CASTRVVNTEAFF. The CDR3 DNA reads as TGTGCCAGCACAAGGGTAGTGAACACTGAAGCTTTCTTT.

This clonotype was seen ten or more times. The gene calls are TRBV27 and TRBJ1-2; TRBD1 matches 7 bases. CDR1 and CDR2 (germline): MNHEY, SMNVEV (reference sequence). Losses at the gene ends were 2 bases for V and 8 bases for J; bases not matched to a gene: 5. The CDR3 has 13 residues. CDR3 protein: CASSLTQGRGYTF. CDR3 coding DNA: TGTGCCAGCAGTTTAACACAGGGGCGCGGCTACACCTTC.

This chain joins TRBV6-5 and TRBJ1-1; TRBD1 matches at 8 bases. Germline values: CDR1 MNHEY, CDR2 SVGAGI. The CDR3 is made up of 18 amino acids. Losses at the gene ends were 0 bases for V and 0 bases for J; bases not matched to a gene: 9. The CDR3 DNA follows: TGTGCCAGCAGTTACTCTGGGGGGACAGGCCGCATGAACACTGAAGCTTTCTTT. This codes for CASSYSGGTGRMNTEAFF.

This clonotype has more than one count but fewer than ten. An end of the junction differs from the germline gene, which may be a read error. V usage is TRBV9 and J usage is TRBJ2-1, with 9 bases identical to TRBD1. The CDR3 covers 16 residues. Germline V CDR1 and CDR2: SGDLS, YYNGEE. CDR3 residues: CARSVEGQGTYDEQFF. Written as DNA, the CDR3 is TGTGCCCGCAGCGTGGAGGGACAGGGAACCTACGATGAGCAGTTCTTC.

This clonotype was seen at least ten times. The chain employs TRBV7-2 and TRBJ2-1; 10 nucleotides align to TRBD1. From germline, CDR1 is SGHTA and CDR2 FQGNSA. The V gene end was trimmed by 6 bases and the J gene end by 4 bases; junction bases not matched to a gene: 6. The CDR3 runs 15 residues. The CDR3 sequence is CASRRDRGEYNEQFF. The CDR3 DNA sequence: TGTGCCAGCAGAAGGGACAGGGGAGAATACAATGAGCAGTTCTTC.

This clonotype came up once. The CDR3 coding sequence is TGCAGTGCTAGTGAGCCAAACCGCTTATACAATGAGCAGTTCTTC. Translating it yields CSASEPNRLYNEQFF. The rearrangement links TRBV20-1 to TRBJ2-1; no reliable D call. In germline, CDR1 is DFQATT, CDR2 SNEGSKA (reference sequence). Trimming shortened V by 3 bases and J by 4 bases, and 16 bases separated the two germline ends. This CDR3 has 15 amino acids.

The table lists this clonotype with many counts. The J gene is TRBJ2-5, the V gene TRBV7-6; TRBD2 might be the D (5 bases). Germline-derived CDR1 and CDR2 are SGHVS and FNYEAQ. CDR3 size: 14 residues. V was shortened by 3 bases and J by 4 bases, with 12 bases between the two germline ends. The CDR3 is CASSFNGEGETQYF. The DNA of the CDR3 is TGTGCCAGCAGCTTTAACGGCGAGGGAGAGACCCAGTACTTC.

This clonotype was detected ten times or more. The chain joins TRBV12-3 or TRBV12-4 to TRBJ2-6; D perhaps matches TRBD1 (5 bases). Deletions cut 3 bases from V and 1 base from J, with 10 bases between. The length of the CDR3 is 16 residues. CDR3 DNA: TGTGCCAGCAGTTTCGACAGACCTTCTGGGGCCAACGTCCTGACTTTC. Translating it yields CASSFDRPSGANVLTF.